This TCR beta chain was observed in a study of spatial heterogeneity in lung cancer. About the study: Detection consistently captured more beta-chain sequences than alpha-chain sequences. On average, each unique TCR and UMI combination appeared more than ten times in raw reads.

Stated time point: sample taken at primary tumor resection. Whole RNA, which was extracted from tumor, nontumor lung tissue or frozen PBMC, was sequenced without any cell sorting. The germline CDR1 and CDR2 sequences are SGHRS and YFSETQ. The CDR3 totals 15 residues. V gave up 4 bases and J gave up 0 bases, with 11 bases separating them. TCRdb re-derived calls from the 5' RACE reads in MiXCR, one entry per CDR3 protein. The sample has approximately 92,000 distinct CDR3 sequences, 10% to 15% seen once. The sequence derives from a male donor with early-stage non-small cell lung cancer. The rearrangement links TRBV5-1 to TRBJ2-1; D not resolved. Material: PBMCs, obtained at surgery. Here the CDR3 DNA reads TGCGCCAGCAGCCCAGATCAGTCCTCCTACAATGAGCAGTTCTTC. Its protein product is CASSPDQSSYNEQFF.